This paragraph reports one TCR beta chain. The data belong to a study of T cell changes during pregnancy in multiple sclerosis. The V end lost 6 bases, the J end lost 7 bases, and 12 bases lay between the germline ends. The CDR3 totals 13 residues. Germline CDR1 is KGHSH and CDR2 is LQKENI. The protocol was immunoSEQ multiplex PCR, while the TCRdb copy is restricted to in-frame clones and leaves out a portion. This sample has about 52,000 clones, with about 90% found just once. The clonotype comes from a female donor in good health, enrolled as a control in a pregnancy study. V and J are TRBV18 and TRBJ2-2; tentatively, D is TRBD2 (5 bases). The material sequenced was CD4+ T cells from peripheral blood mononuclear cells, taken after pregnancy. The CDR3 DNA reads TGTGCCAGCTCCCTCCTCGGGGACGGGGAGCTGTTTTTT. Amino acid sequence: CASSLLGDGELFF.